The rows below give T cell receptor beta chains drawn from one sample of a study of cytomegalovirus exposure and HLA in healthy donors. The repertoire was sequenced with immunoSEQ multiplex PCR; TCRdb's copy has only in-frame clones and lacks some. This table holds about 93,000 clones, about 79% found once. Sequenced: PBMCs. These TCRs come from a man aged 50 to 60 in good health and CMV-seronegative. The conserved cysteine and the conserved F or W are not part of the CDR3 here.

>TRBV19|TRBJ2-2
ASSMARMNTGELF
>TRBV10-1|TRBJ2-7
APPRRGLAGVVHEQY
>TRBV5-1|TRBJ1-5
ASSALSNQPQH
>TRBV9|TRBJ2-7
ASSVGPNGVAEQY
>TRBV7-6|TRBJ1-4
ASSPLPGQGRMDEKLF
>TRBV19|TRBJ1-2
ASGSRQAGANYGYT
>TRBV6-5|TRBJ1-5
ARGRGGQPQH
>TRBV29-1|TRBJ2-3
SVIGLAPAPDTQY
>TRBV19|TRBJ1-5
ASSTSGGINQPQH
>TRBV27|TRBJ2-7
ASGRGSYEQY
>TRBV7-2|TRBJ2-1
ASNPLNEQF
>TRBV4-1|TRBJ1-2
ASSQGWSGYT
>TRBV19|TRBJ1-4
ASSADRGRPPTNEKLF
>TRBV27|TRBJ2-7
ASRGGTSNEQY
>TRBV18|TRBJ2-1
ASSPTGGEWNEQF
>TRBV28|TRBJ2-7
ASSLSPGRSNYEQY
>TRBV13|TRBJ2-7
ASSAGTGGEQY
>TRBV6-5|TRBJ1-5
ASSTGGWQPQH
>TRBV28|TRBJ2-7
ASGGGGGPGGEQY
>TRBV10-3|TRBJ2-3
AIKDGTSGSTDTQY
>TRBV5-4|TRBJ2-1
ASSSRTSGYNEQF
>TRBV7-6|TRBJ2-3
ASSLGPAGGENTQY
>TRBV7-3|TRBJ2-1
ASSVSGSSYNEQF
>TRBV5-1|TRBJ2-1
ASSWTDSSYNEQF
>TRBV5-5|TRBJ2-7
ASSLEQGLSEQY
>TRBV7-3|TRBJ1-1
ASSFNRGSTEAF
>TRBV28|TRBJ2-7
ASSLVRVGEQY
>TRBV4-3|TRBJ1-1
ASSQEAGTGRTEAF
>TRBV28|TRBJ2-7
ASSFRTSGRVGEQY
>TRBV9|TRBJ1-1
ASSVEGTGRTEAF
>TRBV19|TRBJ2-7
ASSPLPGQGLYEQY
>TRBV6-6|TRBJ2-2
ASRPLAAGELF
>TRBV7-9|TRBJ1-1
ASSLGERRWNTEAF
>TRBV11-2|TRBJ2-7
ASSPGPPGYEQY